The 8 T cell receptor beta chains below were found in one sample sequenced in a study of blood T cells in healthy people across ages. Primers used in a second PCR of about 6 to 12 cycles were a sample-barcoded 5' primer and a J-beta primer mix. MiXCR, applied by TCRdb to the 5' RACE reads, yields one record per CDR3 protein. This table holds roughly 800,000 distinct CDR3 sequences, 25% found once. The same data also went into a second study, on T cells of mothers and their children.

Sequenced input: blood. These receptors came from a boy between 10 and 17 years old in good health.

The gene calls are TRBV6-2 or TRBV6-3 and TRBJ2-5; a possible D gene is TRBD1 (7 bases). V was shortened by 8 bases and J by 4 bases, with 11 bases between the two germline ends. CDR1 is MNHEY, CDR2 SVGEGT, per germline. The length of the CDR3 is 12 residues. CDR3 amino acids: CASHRGGETQYF. For the CDR3, the DNA is TGTGCCAGCCACAGGGGAGGAGAGACCCAGTACTTC.

This clonotype was detected only once. The chain uses TRBV13 and TRBJ2-5; D may be TRBD1 (6 bases). The J call is uncertain, as TRBJ2-7 better fits the DNA end. There are 15 residues in the CDR3. Germline assignment: CDR1 PRHDT and CDR2 FYEKMQ (reference sequence). The CDR3 nucleotides are TGTGCCAGCAGCTCACAGGGTCCCGGCTCCTACGAGCAGTACTTC. It translates to CASSSQGPGSYEQYF.

The table lists this clonotype with a few counts. The V call is TRBV27, the J call TRBJ1-6; D call uncertain. In germline, CDR1 is MNHEY, CDR2 SMNVEV (reference sequence). The CDR3 is made up of 16 amino acids. With 0 bases removed from V and 7 bases from J, the gap between germline ends came to 13 bases. CDR3 coding DNA: TGTGCCAGCAGTTTATCTATCCGGGGTTACAATTCACCCCTCCACTTT. Amino acids: CASSLSIRGYNSPLHF.

This clonotype was observed a few times. The chain has TRBV6-1 and TRBJ2-5, with D possibly TRBD2 on 5 matching bases. The J call is doubtful: the DNA matches TRBJ2-7 better. The CDR3 totals 16 residues. Germline V gene sequence: CDR1 MNHNS, CDR2 SASEGT. CDR3 residues: CASSEARGFSSYEQYF. For the CDR3, the DNA is TGTGCCAGCAGTGAAGCGCGAGGGTTTTCGTCCTACGAGCAGTACTTC.

This clonotype came up once. This may be a read error, as it is one base from a much larger clone. The V call is TRBV5-1, the J call TRBJ1-1; no clear D gene. Germline loops: CDR1 SGHRS, CDR2 YFSETQ. There are 14 residues in the CDR3. This CDR3 reads CASSVGRLNTQAFF. Written as DNA, the CDR3 is TGCGCCAGCAGCGTGGGTCGATTGAACACTCAAGCTTTCTTT.

The chain recombines TRBV10-3 with TRBJ2-5; D perhaps matches TRBD1 (6 bases). In germline, CDR1 is ENHRY, CDR2 SYGVKD. The CDR3 is 13 amino acids. V gave up 10 bases and J gave up 5 bases, with 17 bases separating them. In DNA, the CDR3 is TGTGCCACATCGGACAGCCTCTATGAGACCCAGTACTTC. Translation: CATSDSLYETQYF.

The chain recombines TRBV24-1 with TRBJ2-3; possibly TRBD2 for D (5 bases). Trimming took off 0 bases at V and 1 base at J, with 10 bases between the two ends. Per the germline V gene, CDR1 is KGHDR and CDR2 is SFDVKD. The CDR3 is made up of 16 amino acids. CDR3 residues: CATSDLPSGGTDTQYF. DNA of the CDR3: TGTGCCACCAGTGATTTGCCAAGCGGCGGCACAGATACGCAGTATTTT.

This chain uses TRBV5-1 with TRBJ2-7; D gene uncertain. Between the trimmed V and J ends, which lost 1 base and 3 bases, there was a span of 8 bases. CDR1 is SGHRS and CDR2 is YFSETQ in the germline V gene. CDR3 length equals 13 residues. The chain's CDR3 is CASSLSRNYEQYF. The CDR3 bases are TGCGCCAGCAGCTTGAGTAGGAACTACGAGCAGTACTTC.